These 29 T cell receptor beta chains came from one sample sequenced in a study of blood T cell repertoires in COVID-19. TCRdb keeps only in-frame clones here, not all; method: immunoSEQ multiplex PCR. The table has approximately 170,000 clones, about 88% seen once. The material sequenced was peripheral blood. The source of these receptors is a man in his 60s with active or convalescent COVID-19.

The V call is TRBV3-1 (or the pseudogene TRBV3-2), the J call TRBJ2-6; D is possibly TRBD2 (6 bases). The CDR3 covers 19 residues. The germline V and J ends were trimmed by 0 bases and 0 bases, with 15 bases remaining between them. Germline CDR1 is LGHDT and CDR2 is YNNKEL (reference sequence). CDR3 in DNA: TGTGCCAGCAGCCAAGAGGTGGGGGGACCGTTCTCTGGGGCCAACGTCCTGACTTTC. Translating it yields CASSQEVGGPFSGANVLTF.

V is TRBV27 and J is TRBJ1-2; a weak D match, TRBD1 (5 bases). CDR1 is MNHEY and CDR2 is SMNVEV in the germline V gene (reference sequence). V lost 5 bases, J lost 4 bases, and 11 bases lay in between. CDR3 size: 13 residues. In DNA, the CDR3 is TGTGCCAGCAGTGCAGGGTTTGCCTATGGCTACACCTTC. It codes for CASSAGFAYGYTF.

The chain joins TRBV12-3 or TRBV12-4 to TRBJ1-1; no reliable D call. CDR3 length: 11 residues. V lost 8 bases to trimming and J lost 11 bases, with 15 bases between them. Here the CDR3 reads CASSPYEMAFF. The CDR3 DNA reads TGTGCCAGCTCCCCTTATGAGATGGCTTTCTTT.

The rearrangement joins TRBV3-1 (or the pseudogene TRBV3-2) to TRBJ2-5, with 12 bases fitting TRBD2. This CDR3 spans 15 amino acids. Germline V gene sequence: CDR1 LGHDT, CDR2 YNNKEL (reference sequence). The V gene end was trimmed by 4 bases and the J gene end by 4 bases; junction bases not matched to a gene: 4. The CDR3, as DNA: TGTGCCAGCAGCCCCGGACTAGCGGGGTTAGAGACCCAGTACTTC. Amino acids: CASSPGLAGLETQYF.

The CDR3: CASSRGQGPSSYEQYF. CDR3 coding DNA: TGCGCCAGCAGCCGGGGACAGGGGCCAAGCTCCTACGAGCAGTACTTC. The genes are TRBV4-1 and TRBJ2-7; 10 bases are a match to TRBD1. This CDR3 is 16 amino acids long. J was trimmed by 0 bases and V by 4 bases; bases with no gene match: 6. The germline V gene encodes CDR1 MGHRA and CDR2 YSYEKL.

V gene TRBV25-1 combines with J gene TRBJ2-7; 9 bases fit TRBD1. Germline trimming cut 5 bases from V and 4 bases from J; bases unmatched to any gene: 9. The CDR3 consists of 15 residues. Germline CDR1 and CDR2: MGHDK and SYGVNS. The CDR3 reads CASSLWTGAVYEQYF. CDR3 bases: TGTGCCAGCAGTCTATGGACAGGGGCGGTATACGAGCAGTACTTC.

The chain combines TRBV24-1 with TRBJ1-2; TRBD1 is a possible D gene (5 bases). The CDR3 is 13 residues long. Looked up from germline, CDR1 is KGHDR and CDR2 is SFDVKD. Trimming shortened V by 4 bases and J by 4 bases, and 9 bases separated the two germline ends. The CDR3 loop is CATSEGQFYGYTF. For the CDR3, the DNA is TGTGCCACCAGTGAGGGGCAGTTCTATGGCTACACCTTC.

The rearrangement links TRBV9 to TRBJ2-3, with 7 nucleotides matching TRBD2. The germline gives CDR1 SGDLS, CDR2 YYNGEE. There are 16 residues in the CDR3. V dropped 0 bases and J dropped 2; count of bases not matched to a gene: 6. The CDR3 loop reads CASSVVIGGNTDTQYF. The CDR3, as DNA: TGTGCCAGCAGCGTAGTTATCGGGGGGAACACAGATACGCAGTATTTT. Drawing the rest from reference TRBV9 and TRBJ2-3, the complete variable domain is DSGVTQTPKHLITATGQRVTLRCSPRSGDLSVYWYQQSLDQGLQFLIQYYNGEERAKGNILERFSAQQFPDLHSELNLSSLELGDSALYFCASSVVIGGNTDTQYFGPGTRLTVL.

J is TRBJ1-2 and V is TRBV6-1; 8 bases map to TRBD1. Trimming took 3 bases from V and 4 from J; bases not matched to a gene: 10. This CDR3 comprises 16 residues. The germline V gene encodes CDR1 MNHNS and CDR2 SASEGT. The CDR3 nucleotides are TGTGCCAGCAGTGAGCCTCCAGGGGGCGCGTTCTATGGCTACACCTTC. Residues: CASSEPPGGAFYGYTF.

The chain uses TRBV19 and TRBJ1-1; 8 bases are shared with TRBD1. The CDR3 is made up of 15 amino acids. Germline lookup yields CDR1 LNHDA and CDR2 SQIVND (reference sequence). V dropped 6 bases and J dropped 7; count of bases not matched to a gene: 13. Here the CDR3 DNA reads TGTGCCAGTAGAAGTCCTGGACAGGGCGGAGTTGAAGCTTTCTTT. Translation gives CASRSPGQGGVEAFF. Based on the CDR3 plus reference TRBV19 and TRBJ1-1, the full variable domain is DGGITQSPKYLFRKEGQNVTLSCEQNLNHDAMYWYRQDPGQGLRLIYYSQIVNDFQKGDIAEGYSVSREKKESFPLTVTSAQKNPTAFYLCASRSPGQGGVEAFFGQGTRLTVV.

The CDR3 DNA follows: TGTGCCAGCAGCGGCAGGGTGAATGCGAATTCACCCCTCCACTTT. It yields the protein CASSGRVNANSPLHF. V is TRBV11-1 and J is TRBJ1-6; D is perhaps TRBD1 (5 bases). The V gene's germline CDR1 is SGHAT and CDR2 FQDESV (reference sequence). The CDR3 spans 15 residues. Trimming took off 5 bases at V and 7 bases at J, with 15 bases between the two ends.

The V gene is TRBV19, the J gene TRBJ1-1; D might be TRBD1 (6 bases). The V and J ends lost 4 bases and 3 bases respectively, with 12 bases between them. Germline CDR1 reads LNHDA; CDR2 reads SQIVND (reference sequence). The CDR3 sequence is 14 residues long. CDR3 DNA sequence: TGTGCCAGTAGTACACAGGGTTGGGACACTGAAGCTTTCTTT. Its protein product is CASSTQGWDTEAFF.

DNA for the CDR3: TGTGCCAGCAGCTCATCCAGTACCGGGGAGCTGTTTTTT. Protein product: CASSSSSTGELFF. The chain recombines TRBV27 with TRBJ2-2; no reliable D call. Per germline, CDR1 MNHEY and CDR2 SMNVEV (reference sequence). This CDR3 has 13 residues. V was cut by 6 bases and J by 5 bases, with 10 bases left in between.

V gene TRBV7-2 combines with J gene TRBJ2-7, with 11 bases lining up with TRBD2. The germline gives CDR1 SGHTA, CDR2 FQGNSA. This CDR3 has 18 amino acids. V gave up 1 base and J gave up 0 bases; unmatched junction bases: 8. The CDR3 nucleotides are TGTGCCAGCAGCTTAGATGGGACTAGCGGAATTAGCTCCTACGAGCAGTACTTC. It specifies CASSLDGTSGISSYEQYF.

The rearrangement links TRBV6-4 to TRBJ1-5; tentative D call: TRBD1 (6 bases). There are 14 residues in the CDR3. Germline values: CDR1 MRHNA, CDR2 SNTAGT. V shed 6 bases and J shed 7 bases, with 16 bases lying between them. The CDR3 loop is CASSLTGLRQPQHF. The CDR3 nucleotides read TGTGCCAGCAGCCTCACAGGGCTTAGGCAGCCCCAGCATTTT.

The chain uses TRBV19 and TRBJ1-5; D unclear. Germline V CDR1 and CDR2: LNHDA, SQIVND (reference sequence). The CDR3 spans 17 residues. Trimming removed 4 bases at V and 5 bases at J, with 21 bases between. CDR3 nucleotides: TGTGCCAGTAGTAACCCCCAAGCGGCAAAGCCCTATCAGCCCCAGCATTTT. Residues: CASSNPQAAKPYQPQHF.

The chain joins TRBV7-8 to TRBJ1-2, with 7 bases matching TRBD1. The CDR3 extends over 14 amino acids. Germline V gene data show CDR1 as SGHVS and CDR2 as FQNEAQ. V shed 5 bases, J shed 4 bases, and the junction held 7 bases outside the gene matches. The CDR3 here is CASSLRDSFYGYTF. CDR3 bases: TGTGCCAGCAGCCTCAGGGACAGTTTCTATGGCTACACCTTC.

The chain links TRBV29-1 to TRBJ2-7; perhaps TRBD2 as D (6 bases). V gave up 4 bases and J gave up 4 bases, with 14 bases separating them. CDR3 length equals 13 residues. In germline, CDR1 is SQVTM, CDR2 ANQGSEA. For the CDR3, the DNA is TGCAGCGTTGGGGGGTCGGGAGCTTACGAGCAGTACTTC. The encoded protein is CSVGGSGAYEQYF.

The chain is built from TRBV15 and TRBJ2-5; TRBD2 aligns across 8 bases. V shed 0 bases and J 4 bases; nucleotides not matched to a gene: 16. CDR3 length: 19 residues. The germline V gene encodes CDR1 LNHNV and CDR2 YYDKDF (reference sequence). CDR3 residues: CATSRDRPLGISGVETQYF. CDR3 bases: TGTGCCACCAGCAGAGATAGACCCCTTGGAATTAGCGGGGTAGAGACCCAGTACTTC.

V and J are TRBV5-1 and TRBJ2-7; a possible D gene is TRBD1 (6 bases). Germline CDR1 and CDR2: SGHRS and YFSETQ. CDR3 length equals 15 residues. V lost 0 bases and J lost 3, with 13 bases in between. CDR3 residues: CASSLVQGNFYEQYF. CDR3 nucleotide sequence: TGCGCCAGCAGCTTGGTGCAGGGGAATTTCTACGAGCAGTACTTC. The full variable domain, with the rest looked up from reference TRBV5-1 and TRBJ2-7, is KAGVTQTPRYLIKTRGQQVTLSCSPISGHRSVSWYQQTPGQGLQFLFEYFSETQRNKGNFPGRFSGRQFSNSRSEMNVSTLELGDSALYLCASSLVQGNFYEQYFGPGTRLTVT.

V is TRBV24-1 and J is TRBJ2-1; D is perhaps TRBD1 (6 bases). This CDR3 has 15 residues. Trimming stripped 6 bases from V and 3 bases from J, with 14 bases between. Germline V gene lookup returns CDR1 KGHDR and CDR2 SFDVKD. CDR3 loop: CATSSSGGLYNEQFF. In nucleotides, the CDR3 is TGTGCCACCAGTTCATCTGGGGGCCTCTACAATGAGCAGTTCTTC.

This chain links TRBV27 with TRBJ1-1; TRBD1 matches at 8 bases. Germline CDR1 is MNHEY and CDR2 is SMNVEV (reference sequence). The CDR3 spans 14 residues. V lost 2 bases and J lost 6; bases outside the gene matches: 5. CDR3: CASSLMTGVPEAFF. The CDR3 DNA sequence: TGTGCCAGCAGTTTAATGACAGGGGTCCCTGAAGCTTTCTTT.

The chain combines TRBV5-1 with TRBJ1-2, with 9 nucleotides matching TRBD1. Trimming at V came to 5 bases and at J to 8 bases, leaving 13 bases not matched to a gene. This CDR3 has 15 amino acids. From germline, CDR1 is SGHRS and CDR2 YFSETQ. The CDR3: CASRTGGTGSGGYTF. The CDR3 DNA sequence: TGCGCCAGCAGGACAGGGGGTACGGGGTCGGGCGGCTACACCTTC.

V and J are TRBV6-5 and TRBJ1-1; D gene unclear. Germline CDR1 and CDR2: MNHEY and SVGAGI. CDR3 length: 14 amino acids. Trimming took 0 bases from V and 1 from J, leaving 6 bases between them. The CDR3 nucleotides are TGTGCCAGCAGTTACTCGTACGGGAACACTGAAGCTTTCTTT. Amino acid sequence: CASSYSYGNTEAFF.

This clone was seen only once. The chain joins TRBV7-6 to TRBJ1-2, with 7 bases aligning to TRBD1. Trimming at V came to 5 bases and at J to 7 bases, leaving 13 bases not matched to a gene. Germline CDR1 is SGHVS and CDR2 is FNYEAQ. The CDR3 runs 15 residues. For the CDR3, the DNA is TGTGCCAGCAGCCCATTGGCAACAGGGGTAGTTGGCTACACCTTC. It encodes CASSPLATGVVGYTF.

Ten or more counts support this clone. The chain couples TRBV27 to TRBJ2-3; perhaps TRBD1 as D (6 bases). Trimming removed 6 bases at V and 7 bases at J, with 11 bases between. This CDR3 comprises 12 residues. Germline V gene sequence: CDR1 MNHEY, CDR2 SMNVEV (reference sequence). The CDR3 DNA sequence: TGTGCCAGCAGGACAGGAGCTCATACGCAGTATTTT. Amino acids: CASRTGAHTQYF.

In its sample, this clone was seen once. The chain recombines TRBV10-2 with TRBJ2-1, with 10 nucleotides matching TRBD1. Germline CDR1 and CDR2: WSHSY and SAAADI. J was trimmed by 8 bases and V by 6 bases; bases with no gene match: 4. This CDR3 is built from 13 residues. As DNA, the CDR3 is TGCGCCAGCAGGGAGACAGGGGGCCATGAGCAGTTCTTC. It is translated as CASRETGGHEQFF.

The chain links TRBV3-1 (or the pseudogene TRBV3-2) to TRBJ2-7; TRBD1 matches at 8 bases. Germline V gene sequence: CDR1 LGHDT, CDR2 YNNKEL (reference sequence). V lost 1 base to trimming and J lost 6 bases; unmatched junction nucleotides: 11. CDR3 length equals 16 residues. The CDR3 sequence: CASSQGSRGRNGEQYF. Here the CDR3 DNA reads TGTGCCAGCAGCCAAGGCTCCAGGGGGCGAAATGGCGAGCAGTACTTC.

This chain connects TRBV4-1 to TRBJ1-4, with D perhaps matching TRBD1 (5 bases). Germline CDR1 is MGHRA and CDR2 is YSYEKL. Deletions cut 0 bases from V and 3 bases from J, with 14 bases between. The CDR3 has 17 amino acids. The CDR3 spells CASSQDRVRLANEKLFF. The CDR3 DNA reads TGCGCCAGCAGCCAAGACAGGGTGAGGCTAGCTAATGAAAAACTGTTTTTT.